These 21 T cell receptor beta chains share one sample of origin, sequenced in a study of T cell repertoires in cytomegalovirus infection. The antigens of these receptors remain unknown. TCRdb analysed the reads with MiXCR anew, one entry per CDR3 protein. The data hold around 100,000 distinct CDR3 sequences, with over 9.5% observed a single time. The sequenced sample was PBMCs, sequenced either directly or after in vitro stimulation (not recorded which). The origin of the receptors is a human donor in good health (CMV status not recorded). Some clones in this sample may be carry-over from other donors' samples.

The chain is built from TRBV15 and TRBJ1-2, with 10 bases matching TRBD1. This CDR3 spans 16 amino acids. V trimming: 5 bases; J trimming: 8 bases; junction bases outside the gene matches: 14. Germline values: CDR1 LNHNV, CDR2 YYDKDF (reference sequence). This CDR3 is CATSRFPGQGMDGYTF. The CDR3 coding sequence is TGTGCCACCAGCCGTTTTCCGGGACAGGGGATGGACGGCTACACCTTC. Together with reference TRBV15 and TRBJ1-2, the CDR3 gives the full variable domain: DAMVIQNPRYQVTQFGKPVTLSCSQTLNHNVMYWYQQKSSQAPKLLFHYYDKDFNNEADTPDNFQSRRPNTSFCFLDIRSPGLGDTAMYLCATSRFPGQGMDGYTFGSGTRLTVV.

About this clonotype itself: A much more abundant neighbour one base away suggests this may be a read error. This rearrangement joins TRBV6-6 to TRBJ2-5; 7 bases line up with TRBD1. From germline, CDR1 is MNHNY and CDR2 SVGAGI (reference sequence). The CDR3 loop spans 15 amino acids. In DNA, the CDR3 is TGTGCCAGCACCTTGACAGGGACCTACCAAGAGTCCCAGTACTTC. This encodes CASTLTGTYQESQYF.

The genes are TRBV20-1 and TRBJ2-7, with a possible D match to TRBD1 (5 bases). This CDR3 is 13 amino acids long. Germline lookup yields CDR1 DFQATT and CDR2 SNEGSKA (reference sequence). Trimming left V 7 bases short and J 6 bases short, with 19 bases between. CDR3 sequence reads: CSVRTTLASEQYF. The CDR3 region has the DNA TGCAGTGTGAGGACAACCCTGGCGTCCGAGCAGTACTTC.

This clonotype was observed a handful of times. The rearrangement links TRBV19 to TRBJ1-5; D may be TRBD1 (5 bases). Per the germline V gene, CDR1 is LNHDA and CDR2 is SQIVND (reference sequence). Trimming took 5 bases from V and 4 from J, leaving 15 bases between them. There are 15 residues in the CDR3. The CDR3 DNA is TGTGCCAGTAGTGGTGGACCGGGGGAGAATCAGCCCCAGCATTTT. As protein: CASSGGPGENQPQHF. Supplemented by reference TRBV19 and TRBJ1-5, the full variable domain reads DGGITQSPKYLFRKEGQNVTLSCEQNLNHDAMYWYRQDPGQGLRLIYYSQIVNDFQKGDIAEGYSVSREKKESFPLTVTSAQKNPTAFYLCASSGGPGENQPQHFGDGTRLSIL.

This clonotype was counted between two and nine times. The chain uses TRBV10-3 and TRBJ2-7; D might be TRBD1 (6 bases). Looked up from germline, CDR1 is ENHRY and CDR2 is SYGVKD. This CDR3 is 13 amino acids long. V was trimmed by 7 bases and J by 0 bases, leaving 10 bases between them. CDR3 sequence: CAIKQGSSYEQYF. In DNA form, the CDR3 reads TGTGCCATCAAACAGGGTAGCTCCTACGAGCAGTACTTC.

This clonotype has at least ten counts. The CDR3 region is CSVVYNSLEAFF. The CDR3 coding sequence is TGCAGCGTTGTGTACAACTCTCTTGAAGCTTTCTTT. The rearrangement uses TRBV29-1 and TRBJ1-1; D unclear. The CDR3 is made up of 12 amino acids. The ends were cut back, 4 bases at V and 7 bases at J, with 13 bases in the middle. CDR1 is SQVTM, CDR2 ANQGSEA, per germline.

In this sample, this clonotype turned up many times. The chain has TRBV28 and TRBJ2-7; 8 bases are a match to TRBD2. The CDR3 runs 17 residues. Germline lookup yields CDR1 MDHEN and CDR2 SYDVKM. Germline trimming cut 3 bases from V and 3 bases from J; bases unmatched to any gene: 13. The CDR3 DNA reads TGTGCCAGCAGTTTCCAAGGTCCGGGAGGGCCCCTCTACGAGCAGTACGTC. This sequence encodes CASSFQGPGGPLYEQYV.

This chain links TRBV6-6 with TRBJ1-5; 8 bases match TRBD1. With 6 bases clipped from V and 7 bases from J, the junction kept 11 bases outside the gene matches. The CDR3 has 15 residues. Germline-derived CDR1 and CDR2 are MNHNY and SVGAGI (reference sequence). CDR3 coding DNA: TGTGCCAGCAGGCAACAGGGGGGGGGTTACCAGCCCCAGCATTTT. Amino acid sequence: CASRQQGGGYQPQHF.

The CDR3 DNA follows: TGCAGCGTCACTAGCGGGACTTCTGCCAATGAGCAGTTCTTC. This encodes CSVTSGTSANEQFF. The chain links TRBV29-1 to TRBJ2-1; 10 bases fit TRBD2. The CDR3 runs 14 residues. CDR1 SQVTM and CDR2 ANQGSEA come from the germline V gene. V gave up 6 bases and J gave up 6 bases; unmatched junction bases: 8.

The sample holds many counts of this clonotype. The V and J genes are TRBV28 and TRBJ1-2; D uncertain. Germline V gives CDR1 MDHEN, CDR2 SYDVKM. This CDR3 has 16 residues. V was pared by 4 bases and J by 1 base, with 16 bases between. The CDR3 spells CASSSLTNTINYGYTF. CDR3 in DNA: TGTGCCAGCAGTTCCCTGACAAACACGATTAACTATGGCTACACCTTC.

This clonotype showed up many times. The genes are TRBV5-4 and TRBJ2-7; 9 bases agree with TRBD2. Germline V lookup: CDR1 SGHNT, CDR2 YYREEE (reference sequence). V lost 0 bases to trimming and J lost 5 bases; unmatched junction nucleotides: 6. The CDR3 is 15 amino acids. The CDR3 protein is CASSLESGRMDEQYF. DNA of the CDR3: TGTGCCAGCAGCTTGGAAAGCGGGAGGATGGACGAGCAGTACTTC.

This clonotype has more than one count but fewer than ten. This rearrangement joins TRBV7-2 to TRBJ1-1; tentative D call: TRBD1 (5 bases). CDR1 SGHTA and CDR2 FQGNSA come from the germline V gene. Between the trimmed V and J ends, which lost 4 bases and 3 bases, there was a span of 12 bases. This CDR3 region has 14 residues. CDR3 in amino acids: CASSSTGGYTEAFF. CDR3 nucleotides: TGTGCCAGCAGCTCCACAGGAGGTTACACTGAAGCTTTCTTT.

In DNA form, the CDR3 reads TGTGCCAGCAGCTTATGGGGGACAGGGACCTACAATGAGCAGTTCTTC. Translation gives CASSLWGTGTYNEQFF. V is TRBV11-2 and J is TRBJ2-1; 9 bases line up with TRBD1. CDR1 is SGHAT and CDR2 is FQNNGV in the germline V gene. The CDR3 consists of 16 residues. The trim removed 2 bases at V and 2 bases at J, leaving 4 bases unmatched.

This clonotype was counted many times. Here the CDR3 reads CASSAPGLAGPNEQFF. The CDR3 bases are TGTGCCAGCAGCGCACCGGGACTAGCGGGACCCAATGAGCAGTTCTTC. The V call is TRBV12-3 or TRBV12-4, the J call TRBJ2-1, with 13 bases identical to TRBD2. The V gene end was trimmed by 6 bases and the J gene end by 6 bases; junction bases not matched to a gene: 8. CDR3 size: 16 residues.

This clonotype was counted many times. The chain carries TRBV2 and TRBJ2-7, with D perhaps given as TRBD1 or TRBD2 (5 bases each). V was pared by 5 bases and J by 3 bases, with 11 bases between. Germline loops: CDR1 SNHLY, CDR2 FYNNEI. The CDR3 runs 13 residues. The CDR3 loop reads CASSLRDGYEQYV. The CDR3 DNA is TGTGCCAGCAGTCTCCGGGACGGCTACGAGCAGTACGTC.

This clonotype was detected ten times or more. This chain connects TRBV29-1 to TRBJ2-1; D possibly corresponds to TRBD2 (5 bases). The CDR3 has 12 residues. CDR1 and CDR2 (germline): SQVTM, ANQGSEA. V gave up 4 bases and J gave up 5 bases, with 9 bases separating them. The CDR3 region is CSVGASNNEQFF. CDR3 DNA sequence: TGCAGCGTTGGGGCTAGCAACAATGAGCAGTTCTTC.

This clonotype was observed many times. V usage is TRBV7-2 and J usage is TRBJ2-5; the match to TRBD2 covers 7 bases. The trim removed 3 bases at V and 5 bases at J, leaving 9 bases unmatched. Germline V CDR1 and CDR2: SGHTA, FQGNSA. The CDR3 length is 15 residues. CDR3 loop: CASSFLPGGRETQYF. Here the CDR3 DNA reads TGTGCCAGCAGCTTTCTTCCGGGGGGACGGGAGACCCAGTACTTC.

This clonotype has at least ten counts. The chain carries TRBV6-2 or TRBV6-3 and TRBJ2-2, with a tentative D call TRBD2 (6 bases). The CDR3 extends over 19 amino acids. CDR1 is MNHEY and CDR2 is SVGEGT in the germline V gene. Trimming took off 7 bases at V and 2 bases at J, with 26 bases between the two ends. In DNA, the CDR3 is TGTGCCAGCACCCCCCGATCGGCGGGGTTAGTGGCTAACACCGGGGAGCTGTTTTTT. Translating gives CASTPRSAGLVANTGELFF.

This clonotype was observed many times. The rearrangement joins TRBV19 to TRBJ1-1; TRBD1 agrees at 7 bases. V gave up 3 bases and J gave up 6 bases; unmatched junction bases: 16. The CDR3 sequence is 17 residues long. Germline V gene data show CDR1 as LNHDA and CDR2 as SQIVND (reference sequence). The CDR3 is CASSIPPERGGSAEAFF. In nucleotides, the CDR3 is TGTGCCAGTAGTATTCCGCCGGAGAGAGGGGGCAGCGCTGAAGCTTTCTTT.

This clonotype was seen a few times. The J gene is TRBJ1-2, the V gene TRBV5-1, with D unclear. CDR3 length: 15 residues. Germline V gives CDR1 SGHRS, CDR2 YFSETQ. Trimming stripped 0 bases from V and 6 bases from J, with 15 bases between. CDR3 in amino acids: CASSLVVGSSHGYTF. The CDR3 DNA reads TGCGCCAGCAGCTTGGTGGTCGGCAGTTCGCATGGCTACACCTTC.

The rearrangement joins TRBV5-4 to TRBJ2-1; possibly TRBD2 for D (5 bases). V was cut by 6 bases and J by 9 bases, with 22 bases left in between. CDR1 is SGHNT, CDR2 YYREEE, per germline (reference sequence). The CDR3 totals 15 residues. The DNA for the CDR3 is TGTGCCAGCACAACGAGCGGAAACGGTGGGTTTGAGCAGTTCTTC. It is translated as CASTTSGNGGFEQFF. The full variable domain, its missing parts supplied by reference TRBV5-4 and TRBJ2-1, is ETGVTQSPTHLIKTRGQQVTLRCSSQSGHNTVSWYQQALGQGPQFIFQYYREEENGRGNFPPRFSGLQFPNYSSELNVNALELDDSALYLCASTTSGNGGFEQFFGPGTRLTVL.